This T cell receptor beta chain derives from a study of shared clonotypes between healthy human individuals. Study-level background: Three men and a couple of women, aged 18 to 49, were donors. The plates for each donor numbered three CD4 naive, three CD4 memory, two CD8 naive and one CD8 memory.

Germline V gene sequence: CDR1 SEHNR, CDR2 FQNEAQ (reference sequence). After removal of 3 bases from V and 2 bases from J, the junction contained 4 bases not matched to a gene. The CDR3 spans 14 residues. Libraries were prepared by immunoSEQ multiplex PCR; TCRdb keeps only in-frame clonotypes and omits some of them. The data show more than 2 million clones, around 95% seen once. There are a few counts of this clone. Other DNA variants within this sample encode the same CDR3. Only Caucasian adults living in Nashville, Tennessee made up the donor group. The V call is TRBV7-9, the J call TRBJ2-7; 7 bases align to TRBD1. The clonotype comes from a man aged 18 to 35 in good health. The sample comprised naive CD4+ T cells sorted from blood. Documented subset: CD45RA+ positively selected. The CDR3 protein is CASSLGQQTYEQYF. In DNA, the CDR3 is TGTGCCAGCAGCTTGGGACAGCAGACCTACGAGCAGTACTTC.